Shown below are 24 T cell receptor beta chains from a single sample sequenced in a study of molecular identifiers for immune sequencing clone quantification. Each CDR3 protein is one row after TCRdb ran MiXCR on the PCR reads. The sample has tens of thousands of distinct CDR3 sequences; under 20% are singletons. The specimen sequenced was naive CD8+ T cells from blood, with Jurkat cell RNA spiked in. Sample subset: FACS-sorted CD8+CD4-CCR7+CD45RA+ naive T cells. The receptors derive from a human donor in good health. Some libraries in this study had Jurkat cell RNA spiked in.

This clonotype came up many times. The chain's CDR3 is CAPTGFSYEQYF. The CDR3, as DNA: TGTGCGCCGACAGGGTTCTCCTACGAGCAGTACTTC. The J gene is TRBJ2-7, the V gene TRBV2, with TRBD1 identical over 7 bases. The germline CDR1 and CDR2 sequences are SNHLY and FYNNEI. This CDR3 contains 12 residues.

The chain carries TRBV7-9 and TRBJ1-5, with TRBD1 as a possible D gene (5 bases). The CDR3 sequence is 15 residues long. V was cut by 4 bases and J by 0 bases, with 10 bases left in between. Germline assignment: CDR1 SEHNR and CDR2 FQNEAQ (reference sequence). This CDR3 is CASSSRGDSNQPQHF. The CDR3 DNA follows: TGTGCCAGCAGCTCTAGGGGAGATAGCAATCAGCCCCAGCATTTT.

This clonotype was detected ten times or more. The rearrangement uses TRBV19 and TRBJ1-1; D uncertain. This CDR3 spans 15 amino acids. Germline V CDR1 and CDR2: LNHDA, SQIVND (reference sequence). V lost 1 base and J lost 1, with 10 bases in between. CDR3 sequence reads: CASSIGAGSNTEAFF. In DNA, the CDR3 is TGTGCCAGTAGTATAGGAGCGGGATCGAACACTGAAGCTTTCTTT.

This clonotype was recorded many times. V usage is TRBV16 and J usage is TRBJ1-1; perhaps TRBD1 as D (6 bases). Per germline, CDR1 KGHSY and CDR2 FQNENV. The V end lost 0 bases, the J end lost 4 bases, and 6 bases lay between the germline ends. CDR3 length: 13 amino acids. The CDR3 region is CASSQSGGTEAFF. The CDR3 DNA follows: TGTGCCAGCAGCCAATCAGGGGGCACTGAAGCTTTCTTT. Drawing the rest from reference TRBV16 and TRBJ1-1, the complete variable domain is GEEVAQTPKHLVRGEGQKAKLYCAPIKGHSYVFWYQQVLKNEFKFLISFQNENVFDETGMPKERFSAKCLPNSPCSLEIQATKLEDSAVYFCASSQSGGTEAFFGQGTRLTVV.

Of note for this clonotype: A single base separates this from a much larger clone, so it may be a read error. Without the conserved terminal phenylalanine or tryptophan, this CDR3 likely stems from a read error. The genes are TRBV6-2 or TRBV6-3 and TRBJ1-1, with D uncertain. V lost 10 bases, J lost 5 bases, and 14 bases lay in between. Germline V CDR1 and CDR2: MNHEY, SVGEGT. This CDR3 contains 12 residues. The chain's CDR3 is CATSYMGTEAFS. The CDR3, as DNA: TGTGCCACTTCATACATGGGGACTGAAGCTTTCTCT.

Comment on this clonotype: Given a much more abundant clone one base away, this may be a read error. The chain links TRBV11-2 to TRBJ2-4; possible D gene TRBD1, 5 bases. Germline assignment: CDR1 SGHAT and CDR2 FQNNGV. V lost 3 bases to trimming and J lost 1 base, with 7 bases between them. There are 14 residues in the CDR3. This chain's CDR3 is CASSFGAAKNIQYF. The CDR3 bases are TGTGCCAGCAGCTTTGGGGCTGCCAAAAACATTCAGTACTTC. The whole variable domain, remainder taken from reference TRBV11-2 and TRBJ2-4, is EAGVAQSPRYKIIEKRQSVAFWCNPISGHATLYWYQQILGQGPKLLIQFQNNGVVDDSQLPKDRFSAERLKGVDSTLKIQPAKLEDSAVYLCASSFGAAKNIQYFGAGTRLSVL.

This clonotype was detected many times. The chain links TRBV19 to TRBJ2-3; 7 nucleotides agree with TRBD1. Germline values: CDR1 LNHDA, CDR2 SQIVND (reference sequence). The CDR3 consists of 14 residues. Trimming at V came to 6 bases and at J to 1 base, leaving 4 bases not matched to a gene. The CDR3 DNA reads TGTGCCAGTAGCAGACAGGGCGGCACAGATACGCAGTATTTT. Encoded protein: CASSRQGGTDTQYF.

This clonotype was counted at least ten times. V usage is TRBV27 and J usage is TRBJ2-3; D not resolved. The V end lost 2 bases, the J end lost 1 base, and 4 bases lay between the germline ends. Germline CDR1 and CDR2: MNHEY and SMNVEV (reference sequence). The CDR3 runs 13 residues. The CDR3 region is CASSLIGTDTQYF. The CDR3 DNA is TGTGCCAGCAGTTTAATTGGCACAGATACGCAGTATTTT.

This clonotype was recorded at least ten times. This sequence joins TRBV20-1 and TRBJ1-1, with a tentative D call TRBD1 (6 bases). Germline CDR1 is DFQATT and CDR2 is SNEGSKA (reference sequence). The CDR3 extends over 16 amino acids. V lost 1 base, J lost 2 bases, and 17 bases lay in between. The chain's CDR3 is CSARGRQGTRNTEAFF. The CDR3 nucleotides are TGCAGTGCTAGAGGTCGGCAGGGGACCCGAAACACTGAAGCTTTCTTT.

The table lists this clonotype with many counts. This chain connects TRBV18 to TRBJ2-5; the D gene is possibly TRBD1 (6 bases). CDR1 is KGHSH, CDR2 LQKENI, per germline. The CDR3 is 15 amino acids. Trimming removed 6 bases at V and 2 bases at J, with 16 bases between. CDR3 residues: CASSRAPGAQETQYF. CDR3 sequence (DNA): TGTGCCAGCTCCCGGGCCCCAGGGGCGCAAGAGACCCAGTACTTC.

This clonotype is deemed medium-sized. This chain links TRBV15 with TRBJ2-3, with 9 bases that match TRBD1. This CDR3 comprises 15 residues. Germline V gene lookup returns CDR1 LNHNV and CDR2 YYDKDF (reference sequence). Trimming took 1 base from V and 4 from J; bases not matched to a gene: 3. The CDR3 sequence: CATSRGQGEADTQYF. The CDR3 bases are TGTGCCACCAGCAGAGGACAGGGGGAGGCAGATACGCAGTATTTT.

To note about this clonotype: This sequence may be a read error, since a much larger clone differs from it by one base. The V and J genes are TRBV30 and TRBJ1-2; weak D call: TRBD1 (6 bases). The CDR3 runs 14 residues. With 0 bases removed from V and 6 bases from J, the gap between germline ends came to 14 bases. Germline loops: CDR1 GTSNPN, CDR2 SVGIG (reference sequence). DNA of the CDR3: TGTGCCTGGAGTGTACAGGGCAGGGAGGATGGCTACACCTTC. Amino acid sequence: CAWSVQGREDGYTF.

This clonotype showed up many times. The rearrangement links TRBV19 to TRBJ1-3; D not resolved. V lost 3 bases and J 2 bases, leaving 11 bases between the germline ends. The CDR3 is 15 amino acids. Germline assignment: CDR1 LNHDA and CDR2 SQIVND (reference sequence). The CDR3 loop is CASSIGWGTGNTIYF. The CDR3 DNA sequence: TGTGCCAGTAGTATCGGATGGGGAACTGGAAACACCATATATTTT.

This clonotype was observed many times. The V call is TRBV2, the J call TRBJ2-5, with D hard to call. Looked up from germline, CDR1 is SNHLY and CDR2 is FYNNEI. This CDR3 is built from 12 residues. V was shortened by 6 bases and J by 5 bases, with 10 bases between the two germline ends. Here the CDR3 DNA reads TGTGCCAGCAGGTATTCCGTGGAGACCCAGTACTTC. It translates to CASRYSVETQYF.

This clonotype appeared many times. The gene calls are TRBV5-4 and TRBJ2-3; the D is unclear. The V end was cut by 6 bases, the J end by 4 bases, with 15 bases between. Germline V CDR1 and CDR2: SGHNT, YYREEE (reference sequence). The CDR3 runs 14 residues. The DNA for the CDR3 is TGTGCCAGCAATCCGATGAGTAGACCAGATACGCAGTATTTT. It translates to CASNPMSRPDTQYF.

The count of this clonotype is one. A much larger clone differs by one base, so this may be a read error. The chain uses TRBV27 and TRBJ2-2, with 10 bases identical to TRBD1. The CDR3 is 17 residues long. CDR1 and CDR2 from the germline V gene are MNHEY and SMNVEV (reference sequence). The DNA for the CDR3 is TGTGCCAGCAGTTTATCCTACCGACAGGGGGCGAGCGGGGAGCTGCTTTTT. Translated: CASSLSYRQGASGELLF.

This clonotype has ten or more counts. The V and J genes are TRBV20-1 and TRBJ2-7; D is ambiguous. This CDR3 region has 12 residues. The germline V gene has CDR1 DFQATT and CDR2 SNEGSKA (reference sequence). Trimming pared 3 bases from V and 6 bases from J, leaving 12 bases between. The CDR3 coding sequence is TGCAGTGCTAGCCTCCAAGAGGCCGAGCAGTACTTC. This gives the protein CSASLQEAEQYF.

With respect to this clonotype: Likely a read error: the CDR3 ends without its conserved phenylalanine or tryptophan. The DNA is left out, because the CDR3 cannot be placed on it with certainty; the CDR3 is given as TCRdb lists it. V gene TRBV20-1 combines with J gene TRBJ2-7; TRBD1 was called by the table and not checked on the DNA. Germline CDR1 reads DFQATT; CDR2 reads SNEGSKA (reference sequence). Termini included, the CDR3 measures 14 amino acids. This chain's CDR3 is CSAEGVAGSYERYY.

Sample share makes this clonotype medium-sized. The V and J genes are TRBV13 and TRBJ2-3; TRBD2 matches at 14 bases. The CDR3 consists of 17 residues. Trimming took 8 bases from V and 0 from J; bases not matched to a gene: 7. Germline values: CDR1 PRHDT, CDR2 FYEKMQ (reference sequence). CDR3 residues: CASSGLAGATSTDTQYF. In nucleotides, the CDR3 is TGTGCCAGCTCGGGACTAGCGGGGGCCACTAGCACAGATACGCAGTATTTT.

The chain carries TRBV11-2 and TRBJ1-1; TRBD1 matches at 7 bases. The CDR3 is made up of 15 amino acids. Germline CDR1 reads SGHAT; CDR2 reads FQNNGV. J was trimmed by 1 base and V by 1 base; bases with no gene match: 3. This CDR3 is CASSLVYRGNTEAFF. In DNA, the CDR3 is TGTGCCAGCAGCTTAGTATACAGGGGGAACACTGAAGCTTTCTTT.

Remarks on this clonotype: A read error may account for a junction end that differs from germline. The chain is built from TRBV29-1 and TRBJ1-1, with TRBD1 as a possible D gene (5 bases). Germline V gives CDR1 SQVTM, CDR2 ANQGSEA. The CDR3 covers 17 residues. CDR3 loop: CSVESFIHPGQTTEASF. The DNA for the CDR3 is TGCAGCGTTGAATCTTTTATACACCCGGGGCAAACCACTGAAGCTTCCTTT.

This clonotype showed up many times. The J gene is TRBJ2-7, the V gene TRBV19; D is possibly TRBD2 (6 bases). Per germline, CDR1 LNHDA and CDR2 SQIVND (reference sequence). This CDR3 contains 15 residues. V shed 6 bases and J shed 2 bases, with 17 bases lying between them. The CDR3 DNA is TGTGCCAGTAGCCCCTCGGGCGGGGCCCCCTACGAGCAGTACTTC. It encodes CASSPSGGAPYEQYF.

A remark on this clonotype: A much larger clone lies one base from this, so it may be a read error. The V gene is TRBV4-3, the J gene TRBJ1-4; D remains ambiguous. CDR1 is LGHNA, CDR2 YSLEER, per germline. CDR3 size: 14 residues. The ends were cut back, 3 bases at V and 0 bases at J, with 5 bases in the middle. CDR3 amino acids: CASSHDSTNEKLFF. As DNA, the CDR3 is TGCGCCAGCAGCCACGATTCAACTAATGAAAAACTGTTTTTT.

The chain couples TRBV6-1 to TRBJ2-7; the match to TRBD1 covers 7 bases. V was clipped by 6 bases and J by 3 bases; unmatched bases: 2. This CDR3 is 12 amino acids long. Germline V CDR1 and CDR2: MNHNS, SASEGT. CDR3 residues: CASRNRGYEQYF. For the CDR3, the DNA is TGTGCCAGCAGGAACAGGGGCTACGAGCAGTACTTC.